This entry lists 26 T cell receptor beta chains sequenced from one sample in a study of blood T cell repertoires in COVID-19 (TCRdb year 2020). The library was built by means of the immunoSEQ multiplex PCR assay. Here the immuneACCESS table is served through TCRdb, limited to in-frame sequences with V and J called. Missing clones are a known gap in these copies; in checked studies unresolved V genes cover under half, and the rest lacks a known reason. This sample gives about 470,000 clones in total; approximately 86% of them show up just once. The ten largest clones capture roughly 0.7% of the sample. Sequences were obtained from PBMCs or T cells enriched from blood (not recorded which). These receptors were obtained from a woman younger than 30 who had recovered from COVID-19.

The rearrangement links TRBV4-2 to TRBJ1-2; D not certain. Germline lookup yields CDR1 LGHNA and CDR2 YNFKEQ. The CDR3 has 14 amino acids. Trimming left V 2 bases short and J 7 bases short, with 14 bases between. The CDR3 DNA follows: TGTGCCAGCAGCCAAACCGGGATAGGCCTTGGCTACACCTTC. Residues: CASSQTGIGLGYTF.

This chain joins TRBV28 and TRBJ1-3; tentative D call: TRBD1 (6 bases). This CDR3 region has 17 residues. Per the germline V gene, CDR1 is MDHEN and CDR2 is SYDVKM. V shed 3 bases and J shed 4 bases, with 19 bases lying between them. The CDR3 coding sequence is TGTGCCAGCAGTTTCGCCGATACAGGGAATGGCGGAAACACCATATATTTT. It codes for CASSFADTGNGGNTIYF.

The V call is TRBV4-1, the J call TRBJ2-5; 9 positions agree with TRBD2. This CDR3 contains 15 residues. V shed 3 bases, J shed 2 bases, and the junction held 4 bases outside the gene matches. Looked up from germline, CDR1 is MGHRA and CDR2 is YSYEKL. The chain's CDR3 is CASSQASGVQETQYF. For the CDR3, the DNA is TGCGCCAGCAGCCAGGCTAGCGGGGTTCAAGAGACCCAGTACTTC.

The chain carries TRBV27 and TRBJ2-3; weak D call: TRBD1 (6 bases). Germline CDR1 reads MNHEY; CDR2 reads SMNVEV (reference sequence). This CDR3 has 14 amino acids. V was pared by 3 bases and J by 3 bases, with 10 bases between. The CDR3 region is CASSLRTGTDTQYF. CDR3 nucleotides: TGTGCCAGCAGTTTGCGAACAGGGACAGATACGCAGTATTTT.

The rearrangement links TRBV6-5 to TRBJ1-2, with D possibly matching TRBD1 (6 bases). V was shortened by 2 bases and J by 8 bases, with 9 bases between the two germline ends. From germline, CDR1 is MNHEY and CDR2 SVGAGI. CDR3 length equals 12 residues. The chain's CDR3 is CASSYGGRGYTF. The CDR3 DNA sequence: TGTGCCAGCAGTTACGGGGGCCGGGGCTACACCTTC.

The V gene is TRBV19, the J gene TRBJ1-5; D gene ambiguous. Trimming stripped 0 bases from V and 7 bases from J, with 10 bases between. The CDR3 consists of 14 residues. Germline V gene lookup returns CDR1 LNHDA and CDR2 SQIVND (reference sequence). The CDR3 loop is CASSIDVYRQPQHF. In DNA, the CDR3 is TGTGCCAGTAGTATAGATGTATATCGGCAGCCCCAGCATTTT.

The V and J genes are TRBV6-5 and TRBJ1-6; D not resolved. CDR1 is MNHEY, CDR2 SVGAGI, per germline. The CDR3 is made up of 12 amino acids. Trimming took off 2 bases at V and 9 bases at J, with 5 bases between the two ends. Here the CDR3 reads CASSYRGSPLHF. The CDR3 nucleotides read TGTGCCAGCAGTTACCGAGGTTCACCCCTCCACTTT.

V is TRBV29-1 and J is TRBJ1-1; TRBD1 matches 8 bases. The CDR3 has 13 amino acids. CDR1 and CDR2 (germline): SQVTM, ANQGSEA. Trimming took 6 bases from V and 3 from J; bases not matched to a gene: 6. The CDR3 DNA reads as TGCAGCGTGAACAGGGGGATCGACACTGAAGCTTTCTTT. Its protein is CSVNRGIDTEAFF.

The chain uses TRBV5-6 and TRBJ2-7, with 11 nucleotides matching TRBD2. Losses at the gene ends were 5 bases for V and 3 bases for J; bases not matched to a gene: 7. This CDR3 spans 15 amino acids. Germline CDR1 SGHDT, CDR2 YYEEEE. CDR3 coding DNA: TGTGCCAGCAGTTCTCCGGGACTAGCGGTCTACGAGCAGTACTTC. It is translated as CASSSPGLAVYEQYF.

This clone came up once. In DNA, the CDR3 is TGTGCCAGCAGTGCCCCGGGGAGCTTGCATGAGCAGTTCTTC. Protein: CASSAPGSLHEQFF. V is TRBV2 and J is TRBJ2-1; the D gene is possibly TRBD2 (5 bases). Germline V gene lookup returns CDR1 SNHLY and CDR2 FYNNEI. The CDR3 runs 14 residues. Trimming removed 4 bases from V and 8 bases from J, with 15 bases in between.

The chain is built from TRBV19 and TRBJ1-5, with unresolved D. The germline gives CDR1 LNHDA, CDR2 SQIVND (reference sequence). Trimming took 1 base from V and 4 from J, leaving 11 bases between them. This CDR3 is 15 amino acids long. CDR3 region: CASSIGGRGNQPQHF. For the CDR3, the DNA is TGTGCCAGTAGTATAGGTGGACGGGGAAATCAGCCCCAGCATTTT.

The V and J genes are TRBV5-1 and TRBJ1-6, with D perhaps matching TRBD1 (6 bases). CDR3 length equals 14 residues. The V gene lost 3 bases and the J gene lost 9 bases, with 13 bases spanning the gap. Germline CDR1 is SGHRS and CDR2 is YFSETQ. CDR3 sequence reads: CASSSYTGISPLHF. CDR3 nucleotides: TGCGCCAGCAGCTCTTATACAGGGATTTCACCCCTCCACTTT.

This clone has just a few counts. This chain connects TRBV11-2 to TRBJ1-2; D is undetermined. The CDR3 has 12 amino acids. Germline V lookup: CDR1 SGHAT, CDR2 FQNNGV. V was trimmed by 3 bases and J by 7 bases, leaving 9 bases between them. CDR3 sequence: CASSLEGVGYTF. The DNA of the CDR3 is TGTGCCAGCAGCTTGGAGGGCGTTGGCTACACCTTC.

This clone was observed a single time. The J gene is TRBJ2-1, the V gene TRBV10-1; the D gene is possibly TRBD1 (5 bases). CDR1 WNHNN and CDR2 SYGVQD come from the germline V gene (reference sequence). There are 16 residues in the CDR3. V was trimmed by 3 bases and J by 3 bases, leaving 15 bases between them. In DNA form, the CDR3 reads TGCGCCAGCAGTGAAGGTACACTTAGGGGCTACAATGAGCAGTTCTTC. Translating it yields CASSEGTLRGYNEQFF.

J is TRBJ2-1 and V is TRBV2; 9 nucleotides line up with TRBD1. Germline assignment: CDR1 SNHLY and CDR2 FYNNEI. The CDR3 is 16 amino acids. J lost 3 bases, V lost 6 bases, and 9 bases had no gene match. The CDR3 bases are TGTGCCAGCAGGGGGACAGGGTCTAAAGACTACAATGAGCAGTTCTTC. It translates to CASRGTGSKDYNEQFF.

This chain uses TRBV2 with TRBJ2-7; D uncertain. The CDR3 length is 16 residues. Between the trimmed V and J ends, which lost 4 bases and 0 bases, there was a span of 16 bases. Germline CDR1 and CDR2: SNHLY and FYNNEI. The CDR3 DNA reads TGTGCCAGCAGTGTTCGTGTCGGTCTTAGCTCCTACGAGCAGTACTTC. It translates to CASSVRVGLSSYEQYF.

The chain has TRBV5-4 and TRBJ1-2, with TRBD1 identical over 7 bases. Germline assignment: CDR1 SGHNT and CDR2 YYREEE (reference sequence). V shed 3 bases, J shed 5 bases, and the junction held 10 bases outside the gene matches. CDR3 size: 15 residues. CDR3 sequence (DNA): TGTGCCAGCAGCTCGGGACAGACTACTCAATATGGCTACACCTTC. The encoded protein is CASSSGQTTQYGYTF.

This clone was detected only once. The V call is TRBV11-3, the J call TRBJ1-1; the D gene is possibly TRBD1 (5 bases). CDR1 and CDR2 from the germline V gene are SGHNT and YENEEA. Trimming left V 2 bases short and J 2 bases short, with 9 bases between. The CDR3 has 14 amino acids. The CDR3 is CASSLMGGNTEAFF. CDR3 nucleotides: TGTGCCAGCAGCTTAATGGGGGGAAACACTGAAGCTTTCTTT.

This chain joins TRBV12-3 or TRBV12-4 and TRBJ2-7, with 11 nucleotides matching TRBD1. V was pared by 6 bases and J by 10 bases, with 8 bases of the junction left unmatched. The CDR3 runs to 13 residues. The CDR3 nucleotides read TGTGCCAGCAGCAGGACAGGGGGCGTACTTCAGTACTTC. Translated, it gives CASSRTGGVLQYF.

The rearrangement links TRBV7-9 to TRBJ1-3; no definite D call. In germline, CDR1 is SEHNR, CDR2 FQNEAQ (reference sequence). V was clipped by 0 bases and J by 0 bases, with 9 bases between them. There are 16 residues in the CDR3. The CDR3 here is CASSLALEGSGNTIYF. In nucleotides, the CDR3 is TGTGCCAGCAGCTTAGCGCTCGAGGGCTCTGGAAACACCATATATTTT.

Only a few counts were recorded for this clone. This chain joins TRBV28 and TRBJ1-5; TRBD1 might be the D (5 bases). Looked up from germline, CDR1 is MDHEN and CDR2 is SYDVKM. V was trimmed by 0 bases and J by 7 bases, leaving 10 bases between them. This CDR3 contains 14 residues. DNA for the CDR3: TGTGCCAGCAGTTTATGGCAGGGCCAACAGCCCCAGCATTTT. This encodes CASSLWQGQQPQHF.

This chain links TRBV2 with TRBJ1-6; D remains unclear. The CDR3 length is 16 residues. The V end was cut by 2 bases, the J end by 2 bases, with 10 bases between. Germline CDR1 and CDR2: SNHLY and FYNNEI. DNA of the CDR3: TGTGCCAGCAGTGAATACGGGTCCACCTATAATTCACCCCTCCACTTT. This sequence encodes CASSEYGSTYNSPLHF.

This clone is a singleton in its sample. The genes are TRBV27 and TRBJ2-1; TRBD1 matches 8 bases. Germline V gene lookup returns CDR1 MNHEY and CDR2 SMNVEV (reference sequence). J gave up 1 base and V 11 bases, and 7 bases lay outside the gene matches. There are 14 residues in the CDR3. CDR3 residues: CASTDRESYNEQFF. The CDR3, as DNA: TGTGCCTCCACGGACAGGGAATCCTACAATGAGCAGTTCTTC.

This sequence joins TRBV16 and TRBJ1-2; D possibly corresponds to TRBD1 (6 bases). The CDR3 contains 15 residues. From germline, CDR1 is KGHSY and CDR2 FQNENV. V shed 0 bases and J shed 4 bases, with 12 bases lying between them. CDR3 protein: CASSQSWGQGYGYTF. CDR3 nucleotide sequence: TGTGCCAGCAGCCAATCGTGGGGGCAAGGCTATGGCTACACCTTC.

The chain has TRBV19 and TRBJ1-4; no reliable D call. CDR3 size: 15 residues. The V end was cut by 5 bases, the J end by 0 bases, with 10 bases between. Germline loops: CDR1 LNHDA, CDR2 SQIVND (reference sequence). The CDR3 is CASSLSSTTNEKLFF. The CDR3 DNA reads TGTGCCAGTAGTTTGAGCTCAACAACTAATGAAAAACTGTTTTTT. Full variable domain (missing parts from reference TRBV19 and TRBJ1-4): DGGITQSPKYLFRKEGQNVTLSCEQNLNHDAMYWYRQDPGQGLRLIYYSQIVNDFQKGDIAEGYSVSREKKESFPLTVTSAQKNPTAFYLCASSLSSTTNEKLFFGSGTQLSVL.

The rearrangement joins TRBV7-3 to TRBJ2-3; TRBD1 might be the D (7 bases). Germline V gene lookup returns CDR1 SGHTA and CDR2 FQGTGA. CDR3 size: 15 residues. V lost 5 bases, J lost 4 bases, and 16 bases lay in between. CDR3 DNA sequence: TGTGCCAGCAGCCATCAGGGGGGCCAAGCAGATACGCAGTATTTT. It yields the protein CASSHQGGQADTQYF.